These 22 T cell receptor beta chains were all obtained from the same sample, sequenced in a study of CD8 T cells in ankylosing spondylitis. TCRdb used MiXCR to reprocess the 5' RACE reads, holding one entry per CDR3 protein. Here the sample spans roughly 180,000 distinct CDR3 sequences, around 8.9% being singletons. The sequencing input was blood, either unsorted or a sorted T cell fraction (not recorded which). All receptors come from a female donor with ankylosing spondylitis or in good health (not recorded which).

This clonotype has more than one count but fewer than ten. The V call is TRBV30, the J call TRBJ2-3; 8 nucleotides align to TRBD2. J was trimmed by 10 bases and V by 1 base; bases with no gene match: 4. CDR1 is GTSNPN, CDR2 SVGIG, per germline (reference sequence). CDR3 length equals 12 residues. The CDR3, as DNA: TGTGCCTGGAGTGCCCGACTAGCGTCGCAGTATTTT. Encoded protein: CAWSARLASQYF.

As for this clonotype: A junction boundary mismatches the germline segment, possibly from a read error. This chain links TRBV7-9 with TRBJ2-5; 12 bases match TRBD2. The CDR3 is made up of 15 amino acids. Germline CDR1 reads SEHNR; CDR2 reads FQNEAQ (reference sequence). In DNA, the CDR3 is TGTGCCAGCAGCCTAGCGGGAGGGCCCCCAGAGACCCAGTACTTC. It encodes CASSLAGGPPETQYF.

This clonotype was counted at least ten times. The J gene is TRBJ1-1, the V gene TRBV4-3, with TRBD1 matching 8 bases. Per germline, CDR1 LGHNA and CDR2 YSLEER. The ends lost 0 bases at V and 4 bases at J; junction bases unmatched: 4. This CDR3 is 15 amino acids long. This CDR3 is CASSQDQGAGTEAFF. The CDR3 DNA reads TGCGCCAGCAGCCAAGATCAGGGGGCGGGCACTGAAGCTTTCTTT.

This chain links TRBV19 with TRBJ2-1, with no clear D. V dropped 5 bases and J dropped 3 bases, with 11 bases sitting between them. Germline loops: CDR1 LNHDA, CDR2 SQIVND (reference sequence). CDR3 length: 14 residues. This chain's CDR3 is CASSPPRLYNEQFF. The CDR3 DNA is TGTGCCAGTAGTCCCCCACGGCTCTACAATGAGCAGTTCTTC. The full variable domain, rest sourced from reference TRBV19 and TRBJ2-1, is DGGITQSPKYLFRKEGQNVTLSCEQNLNHDAMYWYRQDPGQGLRLIYYSQIVNDFQKGDIAEGYSVSREKKESFPLTVTSAQKNPTAFYLCASSPPRLYNEQFFGPGTRLTVL.

This clonotype was detected a few times. This rearrangement joins TRBV5-6 to TRBJ2-1; D tentatively reads TRBD1 or TRBD2 (6 bases each). The V and J ends lost 0 bases and 4 bases respectively, with 11 bases between them. This CDR3 comprises 15 residues. In germline, CDR1 is SGHDT, CDR2 YYEEEE. DNA for the CDR3: TGTGCCAGCAGCTTGGAAGGGGGGCATTACAATGAGCAGTTCTTC. The encoded protein is CASSLEGGHYNEQFF.

This clonotype has just a few counts. The rearrangement joins TRBV21-1 to TRBJ2-5. TRBV21-1 is an annotated pseudogene. The CDR3 runs 12 residues. The CDR3 DNA is TGTGCCGGCTTCAGGTACCAAGAGACCCAGTACTTC. This codes for CAGFRYQETQYF.

This clonotype occurred a few times. This chain uses TRBV10-3 with TRBJ2-1; 10 bases are shared with TRBD2. This CDR3 contains 17 residues. From germline, CDR1 is ENHRY and CDR2 SYGVKD. Trimming at V came to 0 bases and at J to 5 bases, leaving 7 bases not matched to a gene. The CDR3 sequence is CAISESRSGLADNEQFF. CDR3 sequence (DNA): TGTGCCATCAGTGAGTCGCGATCAGGACTAGCGGACAATGAGCAGTTCTTC.

V is TRBV12-3 or TRBV12-4 and J is TRBJ1-5, with 8 bases identical to TRBD1. CDR3 length equals 14 residues. Trimming cost V 6 bases and J 6 bases; bases outside gene matches: 7. The CDR3 reads CASRSGGSGQPQHF. In DNA, the CDR3 is TGTGCCAGCAGATCAGGGGGCTCGGGTCAGCCCCAGCATTTT.

This clonotype was seen more than once but under ten times. V and J are TRBV20-1 and TRBJ1-2, with D perhaps matching TRBD1 (6 bases). V lost 5 bases to trimming and J lost 2 bases, with 12 bases between them. The CDR3 runs to 13 residues. CDR1 DFQATT and CDR2 SNEGSKA come from the germline V gene (reference sequence). The CDR3 here is CSALSRGNYGYTF. CDR3 nucleotide sequence: TGCAGTGCTCTATCCAGGGGAAACTATGGCTACACCTTC.

This clonotype appeared a few times. The rearrangement links TRBV13 to TRBJ2-7; 7 bases are shared with TRBD1. The CDR3 contains 13 residues. V lost 5 bases and J lost 5; bases outside the gene matches: 6. The V gene's germline CDR1 is PRHDT and CDR2 FYEKMQ (reference sequence). The CDR3 spells CASSHSGTDEQYF. Written as DNA, the CDR3 is TGTGCCAGCAGCCATTCCGGGACAGACGAGCAGTACTTC. The complete variable domain, with remaining parts taken from reference TRBV13 and TRBJ2-7, reads AAGVIQSPRHLIKEKRETATLKCYPIPRHDTVYWYQQGPGQDPQFLISFYEKMQSDKGSIPDRFSAQQFSDYHSELNMSSLELGDSALYFCASSHSGTDEQYFGPGTRLTVT.

This clonotype was detected only a few times. V and J are TRBV20-1 and TRBJ2-7, with a weak D call TRBD2 (6 bases). Germline CDR1 is DFQATT and CDR2 is SNEGSKA (reference sequence). The CDR3 runs to 11 residues. V lost 7 bases, J lost 6 bases, and 13 bases lay in between. The CDR3 here is CSGEAGGEQYF. In DNA form, the CDR3 reads TGCAGTGGGGAGGCCGGGGGCGAGCAGTACTTC.

The count of this clonotype is one. This may stem from a read error, because a much larger clone lies one nucleotide away. The conserved phenylalanine or tryptophan is not found at the CDR3 terminus, so this likely reflects a read error. V and J are TRBV4-3 and TRBJ2-1; D assignment may be TRBD1 or TRBD2 (5 bases each). The length of the CDR3 is 15 residues. Trimming shortened V by 6 bases and J by 8 bases, and 20 bases separated the two germline ends. In germline, CDR1 is LGHNA, CDR2 YSLEER. The CDR3 nucleotides read TGCGCCAGCAGTCCCCGAAAGGGGAGAGCGGATGAGCAGTTCCTC. Residues: CASSPRKGRADEQFL.

This clonotype appeared a few times. The chain recombines TRBV21-1 with TRBJ2-3. TRBV21-1 is a documented pseudogene. The CDR3 covers 18 residues. The CDR3 sequence: CASSKRSCGPRISDTQYF. CDR3 nucleotide sequence: TGTGCCAGCAGCAAAAGGAGTTGCGGACCTCGGATCTCAGATACGCAGTATTTT.

In its sample, this clonotype was seen many times. The V call is TRBV20-1, the J call TRBJ2-3; 16 bases align to TRBD2. This CDR3 has 17 amino acids. J was trimmed by 2 bases and V by 6 bases; bases with no gene match: 8. Per the germline V gene, CDR1 is DFQATT and CDR2 is SNEGSKA (reference sequence). The chain's CDR3 is CSATGTSGRVFTDTQYF. The CDR3 coding sequence is TGCAGTGCCACCGGGACTAGCGGGAGGGTGTTCACAGATACGCAGTATTTT.

The chain is built from TRBV7-9 and TRBJ2-7; D is unclear. Germline CDR1 reads SEHNR; CDR2 reads FQNEAQ (reference sequence). The CDR3 consists of 14 residues. The V gene lost 4 bases and the J gene lost 5 bases, with 15 bases spanning the gap. The CDR3 here is CASSSPKDRNEQYF. The CDR3 nucleotides are TGTGCCAGCAGCTCCCCAAAGGACCGCAACGAGCAGTACTTC.

This clonotype was found a few times. The chain couples TRBV27 to TRBJ2-2, with 14 bases identical to TRBD2. Germline CDR1 reads MNHEY; CDR2 reads SMNVEV (reference sequence). Losses at the gene ends were 6 bases for V and 0 bases for J; bases not matched to a gene: 15. CDR3 length equals 21 residues. For the CDR3, the DNA is TGTGCCAGCAGCACTCCGGGACTAGCGGGAGTAAGTGCCCCGAACACCGGGGAGCTGTTTTTT. This codes for CASSTPGLAGVSAPNTGELFF.

This clonotype was counted a few times. V is TRBV7-9 and J is TRBJ1-6, with TRBD1 identical over 10 bases. The germline V gene encodes CDR1 SEHNR and CDR2 FQNEAQ (reference sequence). V was pared by 3 bases and J by 8 bases, with 4 bases of the junction left unmatched. This CDR3 region has 15 residues. As DNA, the CDR3 is TGTGCCAGCAGCTTCGGACAGGGGGGGGATTCACCCCTCCACTTT. Translated: CASSFGQGGDSPLHF.

This clonotype has only a few counts. CDR3 bases: TGTGCCAGCAGTTTAATAAGGGGCAATCAGCCCCAGCATTTT. This sequence encodes CASSLIRGNQPQHF. The chain is built from TRBV27 and TRBJ1-5; no firm D call. The CDR3 loop spans 14 amino acids. Trimming pared 2 bases from V and 2 bases from J, leaving 7 bases between. CDR1 is MNHEY and CDR2 is SMNVEV in the germline V gene (reference sequence).

This rearrangement joins TRBV4-3 to TRBJ2-1, with no clear D. The germline V gene has CDR1 LGHNA and CDR2 YSLEER. The V end lost 0 bases, the J end lost 2 bases, and 5 bases lay between the germline ends. This CDR3 comprises 14 residues. The CDR3 DNA follows: TGCGCCAGCAGCCAAGATGGGCCCTACAATGAGCAGTTCTTC. This gives the protein CASSQDGPYNEQFF.

The table lists this clonotype with many counts. The genes are TRBV27 and TRBJ2-1, with 10 nucleotides matching TRBD2. V shed 3 bases, J shed 9 bases, and the junction held 11 bases outside the gene matches. Germline V CDR1 and CDR2: MNHEY, SMNVEV (reference sequence). The CDR3 has 16 residues. CDR3 residues: CASSFPGSGGSGEQFF. CDR3 sequence (DNA): TGTGCCAGCAGTTTTCCCGGTAGCGGGGGGTCTGGTGAGCAGTTCTTC.

This clonotype was found a few times. The rearrangement links TRBV6-1 to TRBJ2-1, with 11 positions matching TRBD2. The CDR3 loop spans 18 amino acids. Germline V gives CDR1 MNHNS, CDR2 SASEGT. V shed 6 bases and J 0 bases; nucleotides not matched to a gene: 10. Here the CDR3 reads CASRPGTSGPSSYNEQFF. The CDR3 region has the DNA TGTGCCAGCAGACCCGGGACTAGCGGCCCGAGCTCCTACAATGAGCAGTTCTTC.

The V and J genes are TRBV14 and TRBJ2-7; 7 nucleotides agree with TRBD2. This CDR3 has 14 residues. The germline CDR1 and CDR2 sequences are SGHDN and FVKESK. V lost 3 bases, J lost 5 bases, and 7 bases stayed unmatched. The CDR3 is CASSHWTSIHEQYF. Here the CDR3 DNA reads TGTGCCAGCAGCCATTGGACTAGTATCCACGAGCAGTACTTC. Filled out from reference TRBV14 and TRBJ2-7, the complete variable domain reads EAGVTQFPSHSVIEKGQTVTLRCDPISGHDNLYWYRRVMGKEIKFLLHFVKESKQDESGMPNNRFLAERTGGTYSTLKVQPAELEDSGVYFCASSHWTSIHEQYFGPGTRLTVT.